This TCR beta chain was observed in a study of cytomegalovirus exposure and HLA in healthy donors. Study background: The 110 million or so unique TCR beta sequences, from roughly 180 million T cells, were found by an earlier analysis. General observations from the study: Later examination showed HLA-associated TCR beta chains had greater clonal expansion than equally common others. TCR beta V- and J-gene trimming was later associated with a missense DCLRE1C variant.

Trimming removed 3 bases from V and 2 bases from J; junction bases left unmatched: 3. Germline CDR1 SGHNT, CDR2 YENEEA. The CDR3 covers 15 residues. The PCR was carried out with 60 Vbeta primers and 13 Jbeta primers. TCRdb's copy holds only in-frame clones and misses some; the assay was immunoSEQ multiplex PCR. The table shows more than 80,000 clones, with roughly 80% occurring only once. In the case of this clone: The antigen remains unidentified.

This receptor was obtained from a man in his forties in good health and CMV-seronegative. V is TRBV11-3 and J is TRBJ2-2; 7 positions match TRBD1. Source material: PBMCs. The CDR3 DNA reads as TGTGCCAGCAGCTTGTACAGGGGTAACACCGGGGAGCTGTTTTTT. It yields the protein CASSLYRGNTGELFF.